This T cell receptor beta chain was captured in a study of cytomegalovirus exposure and HLA in healthy donors. Notes on the study in general: A highly shared variant cluster was judged a likely technical artifact. An Asian-associated ancestry cluster reportedly showed fewer N-insertions than the approximately 630-donor mean in a later analysis.

Looked up from germline, CDR1 is SQVTM and CDR2 is ANQGSEA. The CDR3 has 13 residues. Trimming took off 1 base at V and 1 base at J, with 7 bases between the two ends. Note on this clone: Its antigen remains unidentified.

The PCR contained 60 Vbeta and 13 Jbeta primers. Libraries were prepared by immunoSEQ multiplex PCR; TCRdb keeps only in-frame clonotypes and omits some of them. The data contain 95,000 to 150,000 clones, about 76% of them singletons. The sequence came from a man aged 60-69 years in good health and CMV-seropositive. This chain connects TRBV29-1 to TRBJ1-1; D remains unclear. The sample consisted of PBMCs. DNA for the CDR3: TGCAGCGTTGAAGGGGGAGGGAACACTGAAGCTTTCTTT. Translated, it gives CSVEGGGNTEAFF.